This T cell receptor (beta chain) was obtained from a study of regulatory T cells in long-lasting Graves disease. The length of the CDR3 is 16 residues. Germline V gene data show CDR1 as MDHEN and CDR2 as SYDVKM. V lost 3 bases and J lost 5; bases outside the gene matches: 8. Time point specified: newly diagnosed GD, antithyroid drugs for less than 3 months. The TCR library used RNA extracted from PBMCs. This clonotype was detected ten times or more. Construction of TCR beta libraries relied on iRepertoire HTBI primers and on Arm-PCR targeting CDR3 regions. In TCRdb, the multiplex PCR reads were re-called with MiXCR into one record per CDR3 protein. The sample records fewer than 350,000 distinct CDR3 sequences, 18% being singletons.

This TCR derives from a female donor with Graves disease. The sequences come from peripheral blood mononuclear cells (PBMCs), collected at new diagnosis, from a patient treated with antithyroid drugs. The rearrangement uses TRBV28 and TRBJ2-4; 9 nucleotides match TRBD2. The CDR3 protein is CASSFESAGGQNIQYF. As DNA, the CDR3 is TGTGCCAGCAGTTTCGAGTCTGCGGGAGGGCAAAACATTCAGTACTTC.